This T cell receptor (beta chain) was captured in a study of cytomegalovirus exposure and HLA in healthy donors. The PCR made use of 60 Vbeta and 13 Jbeta primers. Clones were sequenced by immunoSEQ multiplex PCR, and TCRdb holds only the in-frame ones, with some missing. The sample has fewer than 150,000 clones, more than 60% seen once. The junction had 12 bases not matched to a gene; V was cut back by 5 bases and J by 5 bases. Germline V gene lookup returns CDR1 MNHNS and CDR2 SASEGT. CDR3 length: 15 residues. The V call is TRBV6-1, the J call TRBJ2-7; 7 nucleotides match TRBD1. This TCR was recovered from a woman between 35 and 50 years old in good health and CMV-seronegative. Sequenced material: PBMCs. CDR3 coding DNA: TGTGCCAGCAGTCCCGGACACGGACAGGCGGACGAGCAGTACTTC. Translation: CASSPGHGQADEQYF.